This T cell receptor (beta chain) was obtained from a study of T-cell reconstitution after alpha-beta-depleted transplantation in children. There are 15 residues in the CDR3. In germline, CDR1 is DFQATT, CDR2 SNEGSKA (reference sequence). The trim removed 1 base at V and 4 bases at J, leaving 6 bases unmatched. TCRbeta library construction was performed incorporating unique molecular identifiers. TCRdb reprocessed the PCR reads via MiXCR and lists one record per CDR3 protein. The sample has about 540,000 distinct CDR3 sequences; around 17% are singletons. Sequencing used PBMCs from the stem cell graft donor, obtained from the stem cell graft. This receptor was identified in a human donor who donated a stem cell graft to a child with acute lymphoblastic leukemia. The chain uses TRBV20-1 and TRBJ1-5; 8 bases align to TRBD1. The CDR3 DNA reads as TGCAGTGCTAGAGTACAGGGGGTCTATAATCAGCCCCAGCATTTT. Translation: CSARVQGVYNQPQHF.